Described below is a single T cell receptor (beta chain) sequence and its context. Germline V CDR1 and CDR2: SGHRS, YFSETQ. The CDR3 runs 15 residues. The V segment lost 0 bases and the J segment 6 bases; nucleotides outside the gene matches: 8. This sample is part of a study of shared clonotypes between healthy human individuals. The method was immunoSEQ multiplex PCR; TCRdb's version includes in-frame clones alone and lacks a portion of them. The table has over 700,000 clones, about two thirds seen once. The sample comprised memory CD4+ T cells sorted from blood. Subset: CD45RA-negative fraction. The receptor was isolated from a woman aged 25 to 39 in good health. The gene calls are TRBV5-1 and TRBJ2-7; 8 bases match TRBD1. CDR3 in amino acids: CASSLEDRDLGEQYF. DNA for the CDR3: TGCGCCAGCAGCTTGGAGGACAGGGATCTAGGCGAGCAGTACTTC. Full variable domain (remainder filled in from reference TRBV5-1 and TRBJ2-7): KAGVTQTPRYLIKTRGQQVTLSCSPISGHRSVSWYQQTPGQGLQFLFEYFSETQRNKGNFPGRFSGRQFSNSRSEMNVSTLELGDSALYLCASSLEDRDLGEQYFGPGTRLTVT.